The following is a T cell receptor (beta chain) sequence with its context. What it recognizes is unknown. These data originate in a study of CD8+CD57+ T cells in acquired aplastic anemia. Study-wide background: When averaged, DNA from sorted CD4+ and CD8+ cells came to 3 to 4 ug.

Whoever was chosen for sequencing had shown CD8+CD57+ cell expansion by flow cytometry. V lost 1 base and J 2 bases, leaving 9 bases between the germline ends. The germline gives CDR1 SEHNR, CDR2 FQNEAQ (reference sequence). This CDR3 has 14 amino acids. Genomic DNA acted as the template from which TCR beta VDJ combination and CDR3 sequence profiling were carried out. TCRdb used MiXCR to reprocess the reads, holding one entry per CDR3 protein. This sample has some 92,000 distinct CDR3 sequences, with roughly 70% found just once. Findings and limits, study-wide: CD8+ Simpson's diversity showed no significant patient-control difference. Some 29 CD8+ CDR3 sequences were shared between patients and controls.

J is TRBJ2-7 and V is TRBV7-9; no reliable D call. The TCR originated in a human donor with aplastic anemia. The material sequenced was sorted CD4+, CD8+, or CD8+CD57+ T cells (not recorded which) from PBMCs. CDR3 in amino acids: CASSLGHGAYEQYF. DNA for the CDR3: TGTGCCAGCAGCTTAGGACATGGTGCCTACGAGCAGTACTTC.